This T cell receptor beta chain was sequenced for a study of technical replicates of blood from several donors. The data were produced by immunoSEQ multiplex PCR, yet TCRdb's version contains in-frame clones alone and is incomplete. Of 60,000 to 80,000 clones listed, about 89% are singletons. The CDR3 runs 15 residues. V lost 1 base, J lost 5 bases, and 4 bases stayed unmatched. Germline values: CDR1 MNHNY, CDR2 SVGAGI (reference sequence). The chain is built from TRBV6-6 and TRBJ2-1; TRBD2 matches at 8 bases. Sequenced material: PBMCs. The clonotype originates from a human donor in good health. Some clones in this sample may be carry-over from other donors' samples. As DNA, the CDR3 is TGTGCCAGCAGTTACTGGCGGGGGGCCGACAATGAGCAGTTCTTC. Residues: CASSYWRGADNEQFF.